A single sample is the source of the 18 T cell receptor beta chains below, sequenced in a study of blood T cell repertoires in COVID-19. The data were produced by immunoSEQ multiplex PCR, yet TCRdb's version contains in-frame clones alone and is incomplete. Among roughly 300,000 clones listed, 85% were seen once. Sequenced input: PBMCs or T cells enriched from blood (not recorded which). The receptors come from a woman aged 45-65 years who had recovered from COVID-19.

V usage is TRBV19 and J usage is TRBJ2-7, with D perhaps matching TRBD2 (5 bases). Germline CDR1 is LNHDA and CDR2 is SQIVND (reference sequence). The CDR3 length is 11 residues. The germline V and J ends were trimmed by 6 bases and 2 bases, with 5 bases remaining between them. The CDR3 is CASSGTYEQYF. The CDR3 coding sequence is TGTGCCAGTAGCGGGACCTACGAGCAGTACTTC. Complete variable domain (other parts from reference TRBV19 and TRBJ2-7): DGGITQSPKYLFRKEGQNVTLSCEQNLNHDAMYWYRQDPGQGLRLIYYSQIVNDFQKGDIAEGYSVSREKKESFPLTVTSAQKNPTAFYLCASSGTYEQYFGPGTRLTVT.

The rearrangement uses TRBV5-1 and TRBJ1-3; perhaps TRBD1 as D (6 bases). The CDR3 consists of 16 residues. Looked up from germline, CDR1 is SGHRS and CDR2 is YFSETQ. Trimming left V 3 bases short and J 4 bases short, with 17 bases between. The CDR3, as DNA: TGCGCCAGCAGCTCAGGGGACCGGACAGTCGGAAACACCATATATTTT. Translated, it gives CASSSGDRTVGNTIYF.

CDR3 amino acids: CATSVQGPATNEKLFF. In DNA form, the CDR3 reads TGTGCCACCAGTGTTCAGGGTCCCGCAACTAATGAAAAACTGTTTTTT. This sequence joins TRBV24-1 and TRBJ1-4; possible D gene TRBD1, 5 bases. Trimming pared 5 bases from V and 0 bases from J, leaving 12 bases between. The CDR3 covers 16 residues. In germline, CDR1 is KGHDR, CDR2 SFDVKD.

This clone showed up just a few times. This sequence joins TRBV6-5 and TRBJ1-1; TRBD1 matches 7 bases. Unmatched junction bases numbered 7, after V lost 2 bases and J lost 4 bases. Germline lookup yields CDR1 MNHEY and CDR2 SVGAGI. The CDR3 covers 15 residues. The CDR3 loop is CASSYALTGTTEAFF. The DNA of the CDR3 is TGTGCCAGCAGTTACGCCTTGACAGGGACCACTGAAGCTTTCTTT.

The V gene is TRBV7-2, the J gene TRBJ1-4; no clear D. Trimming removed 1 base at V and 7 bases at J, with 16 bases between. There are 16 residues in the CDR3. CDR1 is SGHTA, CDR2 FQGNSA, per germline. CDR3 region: CASSLESTKRTEKLFF. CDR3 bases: TGTGCCAGCAGCTTAGAGTCGACGAAGCGAACTGAAAAACTGTTTTTT.

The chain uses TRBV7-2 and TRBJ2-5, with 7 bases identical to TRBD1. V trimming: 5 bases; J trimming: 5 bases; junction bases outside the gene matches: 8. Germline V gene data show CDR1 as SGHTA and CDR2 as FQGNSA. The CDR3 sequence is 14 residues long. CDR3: CASSPDRAGETQYF. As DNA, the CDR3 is TGTGCCAGCAGCCCCGACAGGGCGGGTGAGACCCAGTACTTC.

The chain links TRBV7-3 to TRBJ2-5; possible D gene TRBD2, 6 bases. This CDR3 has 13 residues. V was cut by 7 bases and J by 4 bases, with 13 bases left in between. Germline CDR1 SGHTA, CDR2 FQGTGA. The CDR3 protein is CASMPVGGETQYF. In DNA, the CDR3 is TGTGCCAGCATGCCCGTCGGGGGAGAGACCCAGTACTTC.

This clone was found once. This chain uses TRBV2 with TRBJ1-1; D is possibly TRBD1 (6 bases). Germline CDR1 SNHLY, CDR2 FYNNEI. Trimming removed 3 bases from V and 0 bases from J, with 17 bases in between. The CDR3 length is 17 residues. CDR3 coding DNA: TGTGCCAGCAGTGAGGACCCGGGACATTTCATGAACACTGAAGCTTTCTTT. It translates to CASSEDPGHFMNTEAFF.

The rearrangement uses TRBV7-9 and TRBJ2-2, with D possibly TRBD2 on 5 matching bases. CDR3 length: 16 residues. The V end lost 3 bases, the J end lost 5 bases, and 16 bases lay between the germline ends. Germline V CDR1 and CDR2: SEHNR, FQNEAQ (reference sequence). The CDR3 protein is CASSFSGSKITGELFF. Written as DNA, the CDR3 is TGTGCCAGCAGCTTCTCTGGGAGTAAGATAACCGGGGAGCTGTTTTTT.

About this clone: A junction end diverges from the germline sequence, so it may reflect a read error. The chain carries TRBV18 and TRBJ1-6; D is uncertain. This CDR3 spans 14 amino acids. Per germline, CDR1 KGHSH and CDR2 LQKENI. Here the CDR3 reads CASSPLVSNSPLHF. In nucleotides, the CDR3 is TGTGCCAGCTCCCCACTAGTCTCAAATTCACCCCTCCACTTT. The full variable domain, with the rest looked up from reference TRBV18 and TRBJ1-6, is NAGVMQNPRHLVRRRGQEARLRCSPMKGHSHVYWYRQLPEEGLKFMVYLQKENIIDESGMPKERFSAEFPKEGPSILRIQQVVRGDSAAYFCASSPLVSNSPLHFGNGTRLTVT.

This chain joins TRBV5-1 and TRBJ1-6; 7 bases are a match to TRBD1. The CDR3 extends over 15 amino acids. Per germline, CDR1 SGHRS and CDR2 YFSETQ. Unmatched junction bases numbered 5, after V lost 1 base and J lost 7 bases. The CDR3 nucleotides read TGCGCCAGCAGCTTGCGTACAGGGGACAATTCACCCCTCCACTTT. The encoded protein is CASSLRTGDNSPLHF.

The CDR3 DNA follows: TGTGCCAGCAGCTTAGCGGGACTAGCGGGAGGAGCAGATACGCAGTATTTT. Translated: CASSLAGLAGGADTQYF. The V call is TRBV7-2, the J call TRBJ2-3; TRBD2 matches 15 bases. This CDR3 contains 17 residues. J gave up 4 bases and V 0 bases, and 2 bases lay outside the gene matches. Germline CDR1 reads SGHTA; CDR2 reads FQGNSA.

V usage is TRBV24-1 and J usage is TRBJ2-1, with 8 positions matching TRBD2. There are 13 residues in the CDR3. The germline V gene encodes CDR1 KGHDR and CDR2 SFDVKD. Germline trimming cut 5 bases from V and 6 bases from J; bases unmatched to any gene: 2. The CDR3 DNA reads TGTGCCACCAGTGGTACTAGCGGCAATGAGCAGTTCTTC. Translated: CATSGTSGNEQFF.

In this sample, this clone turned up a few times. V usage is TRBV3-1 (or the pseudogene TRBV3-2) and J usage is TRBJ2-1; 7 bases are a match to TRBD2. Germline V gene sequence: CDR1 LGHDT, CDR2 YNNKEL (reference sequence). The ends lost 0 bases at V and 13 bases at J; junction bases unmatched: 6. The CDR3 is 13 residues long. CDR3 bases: TGTGCCAGCAGCCAAGAATTGGGGACTATACAGTTCTTC. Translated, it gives CASSQELGTIQFF.

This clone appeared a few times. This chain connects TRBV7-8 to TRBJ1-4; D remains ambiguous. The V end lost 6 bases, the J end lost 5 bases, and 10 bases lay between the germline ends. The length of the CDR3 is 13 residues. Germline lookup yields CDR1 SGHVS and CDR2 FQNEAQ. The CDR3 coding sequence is TGTGCCAGCAGTTACCCGGGAAATGAAAAACTGTTTTTT. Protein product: CASSYPGNEKLFF. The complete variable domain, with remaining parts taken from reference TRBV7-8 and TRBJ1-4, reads GAGVSQSPRYKVAKRGQDVALRCDPISGHVSLFWYQQALGQGPEFLTYFQNEAQLDKSGLPSDRFFAERPEGSVSTLKIQRTQQEDSAVYLCASSYPGNEKLFFGSGTQLSVL.

This CDR3 reads CATGDRGEKLFF. The CDR3 DNA is TGTGCCACCGGGGACAGAGGGGAAAAACTGTTTTTT. The rearrangement uses TRBV6-5 and TRBJ1-4; 7 bases agree with TRBD1. The J segment lost 8 bases and the V segment lost 10 bases, leaving 7 bases of the junction unmatched. This CDR3 comprises 12 residues. Germline V gives CDR1 MNHEY, CDR2 SVGAGI.

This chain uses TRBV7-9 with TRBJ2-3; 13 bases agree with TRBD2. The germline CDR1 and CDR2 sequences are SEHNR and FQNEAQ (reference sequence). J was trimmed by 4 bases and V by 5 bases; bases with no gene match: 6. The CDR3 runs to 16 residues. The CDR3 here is CASSVGLAGLADTQYF. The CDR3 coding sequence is TGTGCCAGCAGCGTGGGACTAGCGGGGCTCGCAGATACGCAGTATTTT.

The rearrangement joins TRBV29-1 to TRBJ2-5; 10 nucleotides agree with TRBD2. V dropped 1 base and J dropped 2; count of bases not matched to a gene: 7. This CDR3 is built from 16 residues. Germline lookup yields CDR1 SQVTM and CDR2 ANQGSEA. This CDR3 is CSVEGLAGVRQETQYF. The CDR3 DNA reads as TGCAGCGTTGAAGGTCTAGCGGGAGTGCGGCAAGAGACCCAGTACTTC.